Shown below are 27 T cell receptor beta chains from a single sample sequenced in a study of control samples from healthy donors and cancer patients. Using immunoSEQ multiplex PCR, the repertoire was profiled, and TCRdb retains in-frame clones only, with some absent. Here the sample spans 160,000 or so clones, about 93% being singletons. The sequenced sample consisted of blood. The receptors here all came from a man aged 50 or older in good health.

The chain has TRBV28 and TRBJ1-5; 8 bases match TRBD1. The CDR3 is 15 residues long. Per the germline V gene, CDR1 is MDHEN and CDR2 is SYDVKM. Unmatched junction bases numbered 1, after V lost 1 base and J lost 2 bases. CDR3 region: CASSLSGGGNQPQHF. CDR3 in DNA: TGTGCCAGCAGTTTATCAGGGGGCGGCAATCAGCCCCAGCATTTT.

The chain joins TRBV18 to TRBJ2-7; D is uncertain. V dropped 0 bases and J dropped 0 bases, with 15 bases sitting between them. The CDR3 has 17 residues. Per the germline V gene, CDR1 is KGHSH and CDR2 is LQKENI. The CDR3 region has the DNA TGTGCCAGCTCACCACCCCAGCAAGGCCAGAGCTCCTACGAGCAGTACTTC. Translated: CASSPPQQGQSSYEQYF.

The chain has TRBV7-2 and TRBJ2-1; D remains ambiguous. The CDR3 has 11 residues. Trimming cost V 3 bases and J 4 bases, with 1 base left between them. Germline lookup yields CDR1 SGHTA and CDR2 FQGNSA. The CDR3 DNA reads TGTGCCAGCAGCTTTTACAATGAGCAGTTCTTC. It is translated as CASSFYNEQFF.

This chain joins TRBV19 and TRBJ1-5; D gene uncertain. CDR3 length: 19 residues. CDR1 LNHDA and CDR2 SQIVND come from the germline V gene (reference sequence). V was cut by 5 bases and J by 2 bases, with 25 bases left in between. CDR3 in DNA: TGTGCCAGTAGTGCCCCCAAGGGTCGGGATGTAAGAGGCAATCAGCCCCAGCATTTT. Protein: CASSAPKGRDVRGNQPQHF.

J is TRBJ2-3 and V is TRBV5-1; D not resolved. Between the trimmed V and J ends, which lost 4 bases and 4 bases, there was a span of 13 bases. This CDR3 region has 14 residues. CDR1 is SGHRS, CDR2 YFSETQ, per germline. The CDR3 nucleotides are TGCGCCAGCAGCCGGAGTAATGTGGCAGATACGCAGTATTTT. It is translated as CASSRSNVADTQYF.

The J gene is TRBJ2-7, the V gene TRBV19; 10 positions match TRBD1. The CDR3 covers 15 residues. In germline, CDR1 is LNHDA, CDR2 SQIVND (reference sequence). V trimming: 5 bases; J trimming: 4 bases; junction bases outside the gene matches: 8. CDR3 protein: CASSEDRGRLYEQYF. CDR3 DNA sequence: TGTGCCAGTAGTGAAGACAGGGGGCGCCTTTACGAGCAGTACTTC.

The V call is TRBV15, the J call TRBJ1-5, with TRBD1 matching 7 bases. The CDR3 is 17 amino acids. Trimming took 6 bases from V and 1 from J; bases not matched to a gene: 12. CDR1 and CDR2 (germline): LNHNV, YYDKDF (reference sequence). The CDR3, as DNA: TGTGCCACCAGAACCGACAGGGCGGGAGGAAGCAATCAGCCCCAGCATTTT. Translated: CATRTDRAGGSNQPQHF.

This chain links TRBV7-2 with TRBJ1-5; no clear D gene. The CDR3 length is 14 residues. CDR1 is SGHTA, CDR2 FQGNSA, per germline. V lost 8 bases to trimming and J lost 5 bases, with 16 bases between them. The CDR3 loop is CASSSTDAYQPQHF. DNA for the CDR3: TGTGCCAGCTCCTCTACGGACGCTTATCAGCCCCAGCATTTT.

The genes are TRBV23-1 and TRBJ2-1; a possible D gene is TRBD1 (6 bases). TRBV23-1 is labeled an ORF, and its function is uncertain. The V gene lost 0 bases and the J gene lost 3 bases, with 15 bases spanning the gap. The CDR3 has 17 amino acids. CDR3 in DNA: TGCGCCAGCAGTCAATCCAGAATGAGGACAGTCTACAATGAGCAGTTCTTC. Translation gives CASSQSRMRTVYNEQFF.

The chain employs TRBV27 and TRBJ2-2, with TRBD2 matching 14 bases. V trimming: 7 bases; J trimming: 6 bases; junction bases outside the gene matches: 1. The germline CDR1 and CDR2 sequences are MNHEY and SMNVEV (reference sequence). The CDR3 has 14 residues. CDR3 nucleotides: TGTGCCAGCATGGGACTAGCGGGAGCCGGGGAGCTGTTTTTT. This gives the protein CASMGLAGAGELFF.

The chain has TRBV4-2 and TRBJ2-7; 14 bases line up with TRBD2. The J segment lost 5 bases and the V segment lost 3 bases, leaving 0 bases of the junction unmatched. The CDR3 covers 14 residues. From germline, CDR1 is LGHNA and CDR2 YNFKEQ. The CDR3 is CASSQGLAGDEQYF. For the CDR3, the DNA is TGTGCCAGCAGCCAGGGACTAGCGGGAGACGAGCAGTACTTC.

The chain uses TRBV12-2 and TRBJ2-5; the table assigns TRBD2, which was not confirmed against the DNA. TRBV12-2 has pseudogene status. This CDR3 is built from 14 residues. The CDR3 DNA reads as TGTGCAAGTCGCTTAGTAATAGACCAAGAGACCCAGTACTTC. Amino acids: CASRLVIDQETQYF.

V gene TRBV6-5 combines with J gene TRBJ1-4; 8 nucleotides match TRBD1. Germline CDR1 reads MNHEY; CDR2 reads SVGAGI. There are 16 residues in the CDR3. V was pared by 2 bases and J by 7 bases, with 9 bases of the junction left unmatched. DNA of the CDR3: TGTGCCAGCAGTTACGTGGGAACAGGGGGAAGTGAAAAACTGTTTTTT. Translating it yields CASSYVGTGGSEKLFF.

The chain is built from TRBV4-2 and TRBJ2-7; 8 bases align to TRBD2. The junction had 16 bases not matched to a gene; V was cut back by 4 bases and J by 2 bases. Per the germline V gene, CDR1 is LGHNA and CDR2 is YNFKEQ. CDR3 length: 18 amino acids. The DNA for the CDR3 is TGTGCCAGCAGCCGAGAAACCACCACTAGCGGCAGCGCCTACGAGCAGTACTTC. This translates into CASSRETTTSGSAYEQYF.

The chain carries TRBV7-6 and TRBJ2-5; D ambiguous. Between the trimmed V and J ends, which lost 0 bases and 1 base, there was a span of 6 bases. The CDR3 covers 14 residues. Germline CDR1 SGHVS, CDR2 FNYEAQ. The CDR3 protein is CASSLAQSQETQYF. DNA for the CDR3: TGTGCCAGCAGCTTAGCGCAAAGCCAAGAGACCCAGTACTTC.

The J gene is TRBJ2-4, the V gene TRBV19; D may be TRBD1 (5 bases). This CDR3 has 16 amino acids. The germline V gene encodes CDR1 LNHDA and CDR2 SQIVND (reference sequence). Trimming took 3 bases from V and 1 from J, leaving 13 bases between them. The CDR3 protein is CASSMGQHGAKNIQYF. In DNA, the CDR3 is TGTGCCAGTAGTATGGGGCAGCACGGGGCCAAAAACATTCAGTACTTC.

The V gene is TRBV21-1, the J gene TRBJ2-3; no DNA check was done on the table's D call, TRBD2. TRBV21-1 is marked as a pseudogene. CDR3 size: 14 residues. The CDR3 region has the DNA TGTGCCAGCGGAGGTGACTTTAGCACAGATACGCAGTATTTT. Translation: CASGGDFSTDTQYF.

This chain joins TRBV12-3 or TRBV12-4 and TRBJ1-1, with D unclear. There are 13 residues in the CDR3. Trimming left V 2 bases short and J 0 bases short, with 4 bases between. The CDR3 loop is CASSLLMNTEAFF. DNA of the CDR3: TGTGCCAGCAGTTTATTGATGAACACTGAAGCTTTCTTT.

The chain is built from TRBV27 and TRBJ2-7; D is tentatively TRBD1 or TRBD2 (5 bases each). V lost 4 bases and J lost 2, with 12 bases in between. The CDR3 covers 14 residues. Germline V CDR1 and CDR2: MNHEY, SMNVEV (reference sequence). CDR3 loop: CASSYRDGPYEQYF. DNA for the CDR3: TGTGCCAGCAGTTACCGGGACGGTCCCTACGAGCAGTACTTC.

This chain connects TRBV7-9 to TRBJ2-1, with D unclear. V shed 5 bases and J shed 7 bases, with 6 bases lying between them. This CDR3 is 11 amino acids long. Per germline, CDR1 SEHNR and CDR2 FQNEAQ (reference sequence). CDR3 loop: CASSQLNEQFF. The CDR3, as DNA: TGTGCCAGCAGCCAATTAAATGAGCAGTTCTTC.

As regards this clone: Other DNA sequences from this sample encode an identical CDR3 as well. The rearrangement links TRBV28 to TRBJ2-5; D not resolved. CDR1 and CDR2 (germline): MDHEN, SYDVKM. The CDR3 is 11 residues long. V was pared by 5 bases and J by 1 base, with 2 bases between. CDR3: CASSGQETQYF. The CDR3 nucleotides are TGTGCCAGCAGTGGCCAAGAGACCCAGTACTTC.

The chain employs TRBV19 and TRBJ2-1; D is undetermined. V lost 5 bases and J lost 2, with 10 bases in between. The germline CDR1 and CDR2 sequences are LNHDA and SQIVND (reference sequence). This CDR3 comprises 14 residues. The CDR3, as DNA: TGTGCCAGTAGTGGGTCAGTCACCTACAATGAGCAGTTCTTC. It codes for CASSGSVTYNEQFF.

The rearrangement uses TRBV28 and TRBJ1-5, with no clear D. The germline V gene has CDR1 MDHEN and CDR2 SYDVKM. This CDR3 is built from 15 residues. V dropped 5 bases and J dropped 0 bases, with 11 bases sitting between them. CDR3 loop: CASSLTDYSNQPQHF. CDR3 nucleotide sequence: TGTGCCAGCAGTCTCACGGATTATAGCAATCAGCCCCAGCATTTT.

The rearrangement uses TRBV4-1 and TRBJ1-1; D might be TRBD1 (6 bases). V was pared by 2 bases and J by 1 base, with 11 bases between. The CDR3 totals 15 residues. Germline V gene lookup returns CDR1 MGHRA and CDR2 YSYEKL. The CDR3 is CASSQIGQSNTEAFF. The CDR3 DNA sequence: TGCGCCAGCAGCCAAATCGGACAGTCGAACACTGAAGCTTTCTTT.

The rearrangement joins TRBV5-1 to TRBJ2-2; 14 bases line up with TRBD2. CDR3 length equals 16 residues. V gave up 4 bases and J gave up 6 bases; unmatched junction bases: 5. In germline, CDR1 is SGHRS, CDR2 YFSETQ. Here the CDR3 DNA reads TGCGCCAGCAGCCAGGGACTAGCGGGAGCGGCCGGGGAGCTGTTTTTT. Its protein is CASSQGLAGAAGELFF.

V is TRBV18 and J is TRBJ2-7, with unresolved D. The germline CDR1 and CDR2 sequences are KGHSH and LQKENI. With 5 bases removed from V and 3 bases from J, the gap between germline ends came to 5 bases. This CDR3 spans 11 amino acids. CDR3 nucleotide sequence: TGTGCCAGCTCAAATAACTACGAGCAGTACTTC. This sequence encodes CASSNNYEQYF.

Here the CDR3 reads CASSLWDSSTEAFF. As DNA, the CDR3 is TGTGCCAGCAGTTTATGGGACAGTTCCACTGAAGCTTTCTTT. This rearrangement joins TRBV28 to TRBJ1-1; D perhaps matches TRBD1 (6 bases). This CDR3 contains 14 residues. CDR1 MDHEN and CDR2 SYDVKM come from the germline V gene. Deletions cut 0 bases from V and 4 bases from J, with 9 bases between.